This TCR beta chain was sequenced in a study of beta chain features in type 1 diabetes. General study findings and limits: PCR might pick shorter templates more often, in the same way for patients and controls. Possibly, sequencing cDNA over-represented cells that had high TCR expression levels. In all four CD4+ subsets, TCRB CDR3 length was significantly, moderately reduced in type 1 diabetes. Small HLA sub-analyses could not settle whether HLA shapes TCRB rearrangement.

The authors took one heparinised blood draw, averaging about 120 mL, from each donor. TCRB transcripts that were expressed got sequenced, as all of the isolated RNA had been reverse transcribed. TCRdb's table, derived via immunoSEQ multiplex PCR, lists solely in-frame clones and lacks some. The table shows 240,000 or so clones, with around 13% occurring only once. This clone was seen more than once but under ten times. Its specificity is unknown. Trimming pared 4 bases from V and 5 bases from J, leaving 21 bases between. The CDR3 contains 17 residues. The germline CDR1 and CDR2 sequences are SGHVS and FQNEAQ.

The material sequenced was naive CD4+ T cells from blood. This TCR was recovered from a man aged 25 to 40 with type 1 diabetes. J is TRBJ2-1 and V is TRBV7-8; no firm D call. For the CDR3, the DNA is TGTGCCAGCAGCTCGGAACTAAGTGGAAGGCAAAACAATGAGCAGTTCTTC. This codes for CASSSELSGRQNNEQFF.